One sample yielded the 20 T cell receptor beta chains listed below, sequenced in a study of vaccination effects on CD4 cells after COVID-19. Before sequencing took place, the ViraFEST assay used viral peptide pools to expand antigen-specific CD4+ T cells. Having been cultured for roughly 9 days, the cells underwent CD4+ T cell isolation. According to PCR results, the person was infected with SARS-CoV-2 between March and December 2020. Sequencing was performed with immunoSEQ multiplex PCR; in TCRdb, only in-frame clones are kept and a portion is missing. This table holds fewer than 60,000 clones, roughly 77% found once. No antigen has been assigned to these receptors. This specimen consisted of CD4+ T cells from PBMCs cultured with HIV peptides, obtained before COVID-19 vaccination. Subset noted: HIV-1 Nef peptide pool negative control/reference culture. These receptors all stem from a human donor who had a prior SARS-CoV-2 infection.

CDR3 in DNA: TGTGCCAGCTCACCGACCAGGGGGGGATTGAACACTGAAGCTTTCTTT. This encodes CASSPTRGGLNTEAFF. V and J are TRBV18 and TRBJ1-1; 7 positions agree with TRBD1. In germline, CDR1 is KGHSH, CDR2 LQKENI. V lost 3 bases, J lost 0 bases, and 7 bases stayed unmatched. The CDR3 length is 16 residues.

The rearrangement joins TRBV6-5 to TRBJ1-1; a weak D match, TRBD1 (5 bases). Germline loops: CDR1 MNHEY, CDR2 SVGAGI. The CDR3 sequence is 14 residues long. V lost 7 bases and J lost 5, with 17 bases in between. CDR3 bases: TGTGCCAGCACCCTTCCCCCGGGGGGAACTGAAGCTTTCTTT. It is translated as CASTLPPGGTEAFF.

The chain has TRBV14 and TRBJ1-2; tentative D call: TRBD1 (5 bases). CDR1 and CDR2 from the germline V gene are SGHDN and FVKESK. This CDR3 is 16 amino acids long. Trimming removed 1 base from V and 7 bases from J, with 19 bases in between. CDR3 coding DNA: TGTGCCAGCAGCCAAGTCGAAGGGCTGGGGGGAAGTGGCTACACCTTC. As protein: CASSQVEGLGGSGYTF.

The chain couples TRBV11-3 to TRBJ1-3, with D perhaps matching TRBD1 (6 bases). Germline values: CDR1 SGHNT, CDR2 YENEEA. This CDR3 spans 16 amino acids. The V gene lost 2 bases and the J gene lost 4 bases, with 15 bases spanning the gap. The CDR3: CASSLPTGTQGNTIYF. Written as DNA, the CDR3 is TGTGCCAGCAGCTTACCCACCGGGACACAAGGAAACACCATATATTTT.

V gene TRBV19 combines with J gene TRBJ2-1; 10 positions agree with TRBD2. The CDR3 loop spans 17 amino acids. V shed 6 bases and J 0 bases; nucleotides not matched to a gene: 8. The germline gives CDR1 LNHDA, CDR2 SQIVND (reference sequence). CDR3: CASRGTSAISSYNEQFF. The CDR3 DNA reads TGTGCCAGTAGGGGGACTAGCGCAATTAGCTCCTACAATGAGCAGTTCTTC.

In this sample, this clone turned up a few times. J is TRBJ2-7 and V is TRBV3-1 (or the pseudogene TRBV3-2); 11 nucleotides match TRBD2. This CDR3 spans 15 amino acids. The junction had 5 bases not matched to a gene; V was cut back by 1 base and J by 6 bases. CDR1 and CDR2 (germline): LGHDT, YNNKEL (reference sequence). Here the CDR3 DNA reads TGTGCCAGCAGCCAAGTCCACCTAGCGGGAGGCGAGCAGTACTTC. This gives the protein CASSQVHLAGGEQYF.

This CDR3 is CSASLAGGSKNIQYF. The DNA for the CDR3 is TGCAGTGCTAGTCTAGCGGGAGGGTCCAAAAACATTCAGTACTTC. J is TRBJ2-4 and V is TRBV20-1, with 12 bases aligning to TRBD2. This CDR3 contains 15 residues. V trimming: 3 bases; J trimming: 2 bases; junction bases outside the gene matches: 2. Germline V CDR1 and CDR2: DFQATT, SNEGSKA (reference sequence).

This clone was detected only a few times. This chain links TRBV5-8 with TRBJ1-5; no definite D call. V was shortened by 0 bases and J by 0 bases, with 7 bases between the two germline ends. Germline assignment: CDR1 SGHTS and CDR2 YDEGEE. The CDR3 is made up of 15 amino acids. The CDR3 DNA is TGTGCCAGCAGCTTGGGTGACATTAGCAATCAGCCCCAGCATTTT. Encoded protein: CASSLGDISNQPQHF.

This clone was counted only a few times. V and J are TRBV6-5 and TRBJ2-7; TRBD1 matches at 9 bases. CDR1 and CDR2 from the germline V gene are MNHEY and SVGAGI. J gave up 1 base and V 8 bases, and 6 bases lay outside the gene matches. The CDR3 loop spans 14 amino acids. The CDR3 region is CASAGTGISYEQYF. The CDR3 DNA follows: TGTGCCAGCGCCGGGACAGGGATTTCCTACGAGCAGTACTTC.

The chain has TRBV9 and TRBJ1-3; 7 nucleotides line up with TRBD1. The CDR3 is 15 amino acids. The germline V gene encodes CDR1 SGDLS and CDR2 YYNGEE. V shed 2 bases, J shed 0 bases, and the junction held 2 bases outside the gene matches. Here the CDR3 DNA reads TGTGCCAGCAGCGTGGGACAGTCCTCTGGAAACACCATATATTTT. Residues: CASSVGQSSGNTIYF. The entire variable domain, with the rest obtained from reference TRBV9 and TRBJ1-3, is as follows: DSGVTQTPKHLITATGQRVTLRCSPRSGDLSVYWYQQSLDQGLQFLIQYYNGEERAKGNILERFSAQQFPDLHSELNLSSLELGDSALYFCASSVGQSSGNTIYFGEGSWLTVV.

This clone was counted a single time. This chain links TRBV14 with TRBJ2-7, with 11 bases matching TRBD1. Germline-derived CDR1 and CDR2 are SGHDN and FVKESK. Trimming at V came to 3 bases and at J to 5 bases, leaving 9 bases not matched to a gene. The CDR3 contains 16 residues. Here the CDR3 reads CASSQLLGQGAHEQYF. Here the CDR3 DNA reads TGTGCCAGCAGCCAGCTTCTCGGACAGGGGGCACACGAGCAGTACTTC.

This sequence joins TRBV7-9 and TRBJ1-5; tentatively, D is TRBD1 (5 bases). V was trimmed by 5 bases and J by 8 bases, leaving 13 bases between them. CDR1 and CDR2 from the germline V gene are SEHNR and FQNEAQ (reference sequence). This CDR3 is 13 amino acids long. The CDR3 sequence: CASSLTGEEPQHF. The CDR3, as DNA: TGTGCCAGCAGCCTAACAGGTGAGGAGCCCCAGCATTTT.

This clone turned up a few times. The genes are TRBV6-1 and TRBJ2-7; D is ambiguous. CDR3 size: 13 residues. CDR1 MNHNS and CDR2 SASEGT come from the germline V gene. V was shortened by 0 bases and J by 2 bases, with 5 bases between the two germline ends. In DNA, the CDR3 is TGTGCCAGCAGTGAAGCAACCCCCTACGAGCAGTACTTC. This codes for CASSEATPYEQYF.

This clone was counted only a few times. This chain joins TRBV27 and TRBJ1-6, with D possibly TRBD1 on 6 matching bases. Germline lookup yields CDR1 MNHEY and CDR2 SMNVEV (reference sequence). Trimming shortened V by 7 bases and J by 6 bases, and 13 bases separated the two germline ends. The CDR3 extends over 14 amino acids. CDR3 sequence (DNA): TGTGCCAGCAAATACCGGGACACTAATTCACCCCTCCACTTT. Translation gives CASKYRDTNSPLHF.

In its sample, this clone was seen a few times. J is TRBJ2-7 and V is TRBV2, with D unresolved. This CDR3 has 11 residues. V was cut by 4 bases and J by 5 bases, with 6 bases left in between. Germline V lookup: CDR1 SNHLY, CDR2 FYNNEI. The CDR3 DNA reads as TGTGCCAGCAGTGGACCCCACGAGCAGTACTTC. It codes for CASSGPHEQYF.

The chain joins TRBV28 to TRBJ1-3, with 7 bases lining up with TRBD1. This CDR3 has 19 amino acids. Trimming at V came to 6 bases and at J to 1 base, leaving 18 bases not matched to a gene. Germline loops: CDR1 MDHEN, CDR2 SYDVKM. CDR3 DNA sequence: TGTGCCAGCAGCCCTCCCTGGACAGGAGGGTTGTTTTCTGGAAACACCATATATTTT. Translation: CASSPPWTGGLFSGNTIYF.

The rearrangement uses TRBV6-4 and TRBJ1-6, with TRBD1 matching 10 bases. Germline V gene data show CDR1 as MRHNA and CDR2 as SNTAGT. This CDR3 is built from 18 residues. Trimming took 6 bases from V and 0 from J; bases not matched to a gene: 8. Written as DNA, the CDR3 is TGTGCCAGCAGGGAAACCGGACAGGGGGTCTCCTATAATTCACCCCTCCACTTT. Translation gives CASRETGQGVSYNSPLHF.

The chain recombines TRBV7-9 with TRBJ2-1, with a possible D match to TRBD2 (5 bases). Trimming stripped 3 bases from V and 2 bases from J, with 11 bases between. The CDR3 loop spans 15 amino acids. Germline V gene sequence: CDR1 SEHNR, CDR2 FQNEAQ (reference sequence). As DNA, the CDR3 is TGTGCCAGCAGCTTGGACGCTAGCCCCTACAATGAGCAGTTCTTC. Residues: CASSLDASPYNEQFF.

The chain employs TRBV7-3 and TRBJ2-1, with 11 bases identical to TRBD2. V shed 2 bases, J shed 4 bases, and the junction held 4 bases outside the gene matches. Germline lookup yields CDR1 SGHTA and CDR2 FQGTGA. The CDR3 consists of 16 residues. The CDR3 here is CASSLLAGGRYNEQFF. The CDR3, as DNA: TGTGCCAGCAGCTTACTAGCGGGAGGTCGGTACAATGAGCAGTTCTTC.

This clone was seen more than once but under ten times. The CDR3 loop reads CAISVGGSSYNSPLHF. CDR3 sequence (DNA): TGTGCCATCAGTGTCGGGGGCTCCTCCTATAATTCACCCCTCCACTTT. This chain links TRBV10-3 with TRBJ1-6, with a tentative D call TRBD1 (6 bases). Per germline, CDR1 ENHRY and CDR2 SYGVKD. The CDR3 loop spans 16 amino acids. Trimming shortened V by 4 bases and J by 0 bases, and 10 bases separated the two germline ends.